One sample yielded the 21 T cell receptor beta chains listed below, sequenced in a study of CD8+ T cells in alopecia areata. Reverse transcribed after extraction, RNA yielded cDNA as the sequencing template. TCRdb's copy holds only in-frame clones and misses some; the assay was immunoSEQ multiplex PCR. The table lists 140,000 to 150,000 clones, 47% of them singletons. The material sequenced was CD4+ T cells sorted from blood. These receptors all come from a human donor with alopecia areata.

Only a few counts were recorded for this clone. The chain uses TRBV29-1 and TRBJ2-7; TRBD2 might be the D (7 bases). CDR3 length: 12 amino acids. Germline CDR1 and CDR2: SQVTM and ANQGSEA. Deletions cut 4 bases from V and 6 bases from J, with 13 bases between. Written as DNA, the CDR3 is TGCAGCGTTGTTAGGGGGGAGGGCGAGCAGTACTTC. It is translated as CSVVRGEGEQYF.

This clone was counted only a few times. The rearrangement joins TRBV27 to TRBJ2-7; 11 bases align to TRBD2. This CDR3 has 15 amino acids. Germline loops: CDR1 MNHEY, CDR2 SMNVEV (reference sequence). J lost 5 bases, V lost 6 bases, and 9 bases had no gene match. The CDR3 spells CASSRTSGSTHEQYF. As DNA, the CDR3 is TGTGCCAGCAGCCGCACTAGCGGGAGTACCCACGAGCAGTACTTC.

The chain is built from TRBV7-2 and TRBJ1-5, with a possible D match to TRBD1 (5 bases). The CDR3 is made up of 15 amino acids. V lost 5 bases to trimming and J lost 1 base, with 12 bases between them. Germline V lookup: CDR1 SGHTA, CDR2 FQGNSA. CDR3 residues: CASSPPGGSNQPQHF. DNA of the CDR3: TGTGCCAGCAGCCCCCCGGGGGGAAGCAATCAGCCCCAGCATTTT.

The chain employs TRBV5-1 and TRBJ2-3, with TRBD2 matching 7 bases. The CDR3 contains 16 residues. Germline V gene lookup returns CDR1 SGHRS and CDR2 YFSETQ. J gave up 3 bases and V 1 base, and 8 bases lay outside the gene matches. CDR3: CASSLHWGGPTDTQYF. CDR3 nucleotide sequence: TGCGCCAGCAGCTTGCATTGGGGAGGGCCTACAGATACGCAGTATTTT.

This chain joins TRBV29-1 and TRBJ2-5; D not resolved. Per the germline V gene, CDR1 is SQVTM and CDR2 is ANQGSEA. This CDR3 comprises 13 residues. Trimming shortened V by 3 bases and J by 7 bases, and 15 bases separated the two germline ends. The CDR3 is CSVEVASKATQYF. The CDR3 coding sequence is TGCAGCGTTGAGGTCGCCTCCAAGGCGACCCAGTACTTC.

The chain uses TRBV7-9 and TRBJ2-7; D gene ambiguous. Trimming removed 2 bases at V and 4 bases at J, with 9 bases between. There are 13 residues in the CDR3. The germline CDR1 and CDR2 sequences are SEHNR and FQNEAQ (reference sequence). This CDR3 is CASSLNWQYEQYF. Written as DNA, the CDR3 is TGTGCCAGCAGCTTAAATTGGCAGTACGAGCAGTACTTC.

This clone was counted between two and nine times. The V call is TRBV7-6, the J call TRBJ2-1; perhaps TRBD2 as D (6 bases). Trimming removed 1 base from V and 6 bases from J, with 7 bases in between. This CDR3 region has 13 residues. Looked up from germline, CDR1 is SGHVS and CDR2 is FNYEAQ. The CDR3 is CASSLVAVNEQFF. CDR3 nucleotide sequence: TGTGCCAGCAGCTTAGTAGCGGTCAATGAGCAGTTCTTC. The entire variable domain, with the rest obtained from reference TRBV7-6 and TRBJ2-1, is as follows: GAGVSQSPRYKVTKRGQDVALRCDPISGHVSLYWYRQALGQGPEFLTYFNYEAQQDKSGLPNDRFSAERPEGSISTLTIQRTEQRDSAMYRCASSLVAVNEQFFGPGTRLTVL.

The J gene is TRBJ2-3, the V gene TRBV4-1, with TRBD1 as a possible D gene (6 bases). Germline V gene data show CDR1 as MGHRA and CDR2 as YSYEKL. V was pared by 0 bases and J by 6 bases, with 13 bases between. CDR3 length equals 15 residues. The CDR3 DNA sequence: TGCGCCAGCAGCCAAGATCGGGACATGAGGGATACGCAGTATTTT. Its translation: CASSQDRDMRDTQYF.

This clone was seen a handful of times. The chain joins TRBV29-1 to TRBJ1-2; the D is unclear. Trimming removed 0 bases at V and 7 bases at J, with 12 bases between. From germline, CDR1 is SQVTM and CDR2 ANQGSEA. The CDR3 is 13 amino acids. The DNA for the CDR3 is TGCAGCGTTGAAGATTTCCGGGGAGTTGGCTACACCTTC. This translates into CSVEDFRGVGYTF. The whole variable domain, remainder taken from reference TRBV29-1 and TRBJ1-2, is SAVISQKPSRDICQRGTSLTIQCQVDSQVTMMFWYRQQPGQSLTLIATANQGSEATYESGFVIDKFPISRPNLTFSTLTVSNMSPEDSSIYLCSVEDFRGVGYTFGSGTRLTVV.

This chain joins TRBV28 and TRBJ2-1; no firm D call. The V gene's germline CDR1 is MDHEN and CDR2 SYDVKM. CDR3 length: 18 residues. V dropped 5 bases and J dropped 0 bases, with 20 bases sitting between them. CDR3 DNA: TGTGCCAGCAGTCCTGGCGTATATAAGAGGAGCTCCTACAATGAGCAGTTCTTC. The encoded protein is CASSPGVYKRSSYNEQFF.

The genes are TRBV25-1 and TRBJ2-5; D ambiguous. The V gene's germline CDR1 is MGHDK and CDR2 SYGVNS. CDR3 length: 11 amino acids. V was pared by 2 bases and J by 6 bases, with 4 bases between. DNA of the CDR3: TGTGCCAGCAGTGAAAAGCAGACCCAGTACTTC. It specifies CASSEKQTQYF.

In its sample, this clone was seen a few times. The chain is built from TRBV7-3 and TRBJ2-3; D may be TRBD2 (5 bases). V lost 1 base, J lost 0 bases, and 8 bases lay in between. Germline-derived CDR1 and CDR2 are SGHTA and FQGTGA. This CDR3 comprises 15 residues. DNA of the CDR3: TGTGCCAGCAGCTTAATCTGGGAGAGCACAGATACGCAGTATTTT. Its protein product is CASSLIWESTDTQYF.

This clone was seen only a few times. J is TRBJ2-1 and V is TRBV28; D is possibly TRBD1 or TRBD2 (6 bases each). The CDR3 spans 14 residues. The germline V and J ends were trimmed by 1 base and 12 bases, with 16 bases remaining between them. Germline-derived CDR1 and CDR2 are MDHEN and SYDVKM. CDR3 sequence: CASSLLLGGGAQFF. The CDR3, as DNA: TGTGCCAGCAGTTTATTGCTAGGGGGAGGTGCGCAGTTCTTC.

This clone was observed at least ten times. The chain employs TRBV19 and TRBJ2-4; 12 bases are shared with TRBD1. Germline values: CDR1 LNHDA, CDR2 SQIVND (reference sequence). The CDR3 spans 15 residues. The junction had 4 bases not matched to a gene; V was cut back by 4 bases and J by 6 bases. The CDR3 is CASSTGTGGGNIQYF. CDR3 sequence (DNA): TGTGCCAGTAGTACAGGGACAGGGGGCGGAAACATTCAGTACTTC.

The V gene is TRBV5-1, the J gene TRBJ2-1, with a tentative D call TRBD2 (6 bases). V shed 1 base and J shed 0 bases, with 11 bases lying between them. Germline assignment: CDR1 SGHRS and CDR2 YFSETQ. The CDR3 is made up of 16 amino acids. CDR3 bases: TGCGCCAGCAGCTTGCCGGGAGTAACCTCCTACAATGAGCAGTTCTTC. As protein: CASSLPGVTSYNEQFF.

This chain uses TRBV23-1 with TRBJ2-2; D call uncertain. TRBV23-1 is reported as an ORF; its role is uncertain. Trimming took off 0 bases at V and 4 bases at J, with 9 bases between the two ends. The CDR3 sequence is 15 residues long. The CDR3: CASSQSARLTGELFF. The CDR3 DNA is TGCGCCAGCAGTCAATCGGCTAGACTCACCGGGGAGCTGTTTTTT.

There are a few counts of this clone. The chain carries TRBV27 and TRBJ2-7; D may be TRBD2 (7 bases). This CDR3 contains 13 residues. Germline V gene lookup returns CDR1 MNHEY and CDR2 SMNVEV (reference sequence). V lost 6 bases and J 5 bases, leaving 14 bases between the germline ends. The CDR3 DNA reads TGTGCCAGCAGGGGGGGGCCAGGGCACGAGCAGTACTTC. This sequence encodes CASRGGPGHEQYF.

The table lists this clone with a few counts. CDR3 nucleotide sequence: TGCAGCGCCACGGGACAGGGAGATACGCAGTATTTT. It specifies CSATGQGDTQYF. The rearrangement joins TRBV29-1 to TRBJ2-3, with 9 bases matching TRBD1. This CDR3 comprises 12 residues. The germline gives CDR1 SQVTM, CDR2 ANQGSEA. V dropped 7 bases and J dropped 5; count of bases not matched to a gene: 4.

The V gene is TRBV29-1, the J gene TRBJ1-2; D is undetermined. This CDR3 comprises 8 residues. Germline V gives CDR1 SQVTM, CDR2 ANQGSEA. The V end was cut by 3 bases, the J end by 13 bases, with 6 bases between. The CDR3 here is CSVDGFTF. Here the CDR3 DNA reads TGCAGCGTTGACGGGTTCACCTTC.

As concerns this clone: Other DNA sequences in this sample translate to the same CDR3. The chain uses TRBV5-4 and TRBJ2-3; 9 nucleotides line up with TRBD1. The CDR3 has 14 residues. Germline CDR1 SGHNT, CDR2 YYREEE (reference sequence). J lost 3 bases, V lost 2 bases, and 1 base had no gene match. In DNA form, the CDR3 reads TGTGCCAGCAGCTTACAGGGGGCGACAGATACGCAGTATTTT. It specifies CASSLQGATDTQYF.

This clone was detected a few times. This chain connects TRBV2 to TRBJ1-1; D is undetermined. This CDR3 has 11 residues. V lost 11 bases, J lost 0 bases, and 7 bases lay in between. From germline, CDR1 is SNHLY and CDR2 FYNNEI. The CDR3 spells CARELNTEAFF. CDR3 coding DNA: TGTGCCCGCGAACTGAACACTGAAGCTTTCTTT. Together with reference TRBV2 and TRBJ1-1, the CDR3 gives the full variable domain: EPEVTQTPSHQVTQMGQEVILRCVPISNHLYFYWYRQILGQKVEFLVSFYNNEISEKSEIFDDQFSVERPDGSNFTLKIRSTKLEDSAMYFCARELNTEAFFGQGTRLTVV.